A selection of T cell receptor beta chains follows, all from one sample in a study of CD8 T cells in Susac syndrome. TCRdb independently ran MiXCR on the immunoSEQ multiplex PCR reads; one entry per CDR3 protein. The sample lists a few hundred thousand distinct CDR3 sequences; 89% were seen once. The sequencing sample was made of CD8+ T cells from PBMCs. The receptors were gathered from a human donor with multiple sclerosis. Both conserved end residues are part of each CDR3. The order of the fields is clone size, D gene, V gene, J gene, CDR3 protein, CDR3 DNA. A D gene is named only where the DNA matches it firmly. The size of a clone is reported for some rows only, either as once, few or many, or as a class for expanded clones.

clone size: -; D gene: -; V gene: TRBV30; J gene: TRBJ1-2; CDR3 protein: CARRGTEDYGYTF; CDR3 DNA: TGTGCCCGAAGGGGCACGGAGGATTATGGCTACACCTTC
clone size: -; D gene: -; V gene: TRBV3-1; J gene: TRBJ1-6; CDR3 protein: CASSRGAFSNSPLHF; CDR3 DNA: TGTGCCAGCTCTCGGGGAGCCTTCTCGAATTCACCCCTCCACTTT
clone size: -; D gene: TRBD2; V gene: TRBV28; J gene: TRBJ2-1; CDR3 protein: CASWEGNEQFF; CDR3 DNA: TGTGCCAGCTGGGAGGGTAATGAGCAGTTCTTC
clone size: -; D gene: TRBD2; V gene: TRBV7-6; J gene: TRBJ2-1; CDR3 protein: CASSLLAGGNNEQFF; CDR3 DNA: TGTGCCAGCAGCTTATTAGCGGGAGGGAACAATGAGCAGTTCTTC
clone size: once; D gene: TRBD2; V gene: TRBV27; J gene: TRBJ2-1; CDR3 protein: CASSLLTTSGAYNEQFF; CDR3 DNA: TGTGCCAGCAGTTTACTCACCACTAGCGGGGCCTACAATGAGCAGTTCTTC
clone size: few; D gene: -; V gene: TRBV6-1; J gene: TRBJ1-3; CDR3 protein: CASSQGEAGNTIYF; CDR3 DNA: TGTGCCAGCAGCCAGGGCGAGGCGGGAAACACCATATATTTT
clone size: -; D gene: TRBD2; V gene: TRBV15; J gene: TRBJ2-3; CDR3 protein: CATSTGGGDTQYF; CDR3 DNA: TGTGCCACCAGCACGGGGGGTGGGGATACGCAGTATTTT
clone size: -; D gene: -; V gene: TRBV6-1; J gene: TRBJ2-1; CDR3 protein: CASTWTGDNEQFF; CDR3 DNA: TGTGCCAGCACTTGGACGGGTGACAATGAGCAGTTCTTC
clone size: -; D gene: TRBD2; V gene: TRBV12-3/TRBV12-4; J gene: TRBJ2-5; CDR3 protein: CASSWTSGQETQYF; CDR3 DNA: TGTGCCAGCAGCTGGACTAGCGGCCAAGAGACCCAGTACTTC
clone size: -; D gene: -; V gene: TRBV6-1; J gene: TRBJ2-7; CDR3 protein: CASSDRQVYEQYF; CDR3 DNA: TGTGCCAGCAGTGACCGGCAGGTTTACGAGCAGTACTTC
clone size: -; D gene: -; V gene: TRBV27; J gene: TRBJ1-1; CDR3 protein: CASSRMGGDTEAFF; CDR3 DNA: TGTGCCAGCAGTAGAATGGGGGGGGACACTGAAGCTTTCTTT
clone size: -; D gene: TRBD2; V gene: TRBV12-3/TRBV12-4; J gene: TRBJ2-3; CDR3 protein: CASSLTSGTTDTQYF; CDR3 DNA: TGTGCCAGCAGTCTCACTAGCGGGACCACAGATACGCAGTATTTT
clone size: -; D gene: TRBD1; V gene: TRBV11-1; J gene: TRBJ2-1; CDR3 protein: CASSVQGSNEQFF; CDR3 DNA: TGTGCCAGCAGCGTACAGGGGTCCAATGAGCAGTTCTTC
clone size: -; D gene: -; V gene: TRBV14; J gene: TRBJ2-5; CDR3 protein: CASSQDVNQETQYF; CDR3 DNA: TGTGCCAGCAGCCAAGACGTGAATCAAGAGACCCAGTACTTC
clone size: -; D gene: -; V gene: TRBV7-9; J gene: TRBJ1-4; CDR3 protein: CASSATGHEGEKLFF; CDR3 DNA: TGTGCCAGCAGCGCGACAGGTCATGAGGGTGAAAAACTGTTTTTT
clone size: once; D gene: -; V gene: TRBV7-2; J gene: TRBJ1-1; CDR3 protein: CASSLPETVRAFF; CDR3 DNA: TGTGCCAGCAGCTTACCTGAGACGGTGAGAGCTTTCTTT
clone size: -; D gene: TRBD1; V gene: TRBV7-2; J gene: TRBJ2-1; CDR3 protein: CASRPTGEVYNEQFF; CDR3 DNA: TGTGCCAGCAGGCCCACAGGGGAAGTCTACAATGAGCAGTTCTTC
clone size: -; D gene: TRBD1; V gene: TRBV28; J gene: TRBJ2-2; CDR3 protein: CASSSRVLTGKSTGELFF; CDR3 DNA: TGTGCCAGCAGTTCCCGGGTACTGACAGGGAAGAGTACCGGGGAGCTGTTTTTT
clone size: -; D gene: -; V gene: TRBV6-1; J gene: TRBJ2-3; CDR3 protein: CASSESPESTDTQYF; CDR3 DNA: TGTGCCAGCAGTGAATCCCCGGAGAGCACAGATACGCAGTATTTT
clone size: -; D gene: TRBD2; V gene: TRBV19; J gene: TRBJ2-1; CDR3 protein: CASKPAGLYNEQFF; CDR3 DNA: TGTGCCAGTAAACCAGCGGGATTATACAATGAGCAGTTCTTC
clone size: once; D gene: -; V gene: TRBV9; J gene: TRBJ2-2; CDR3 protein: CASSGADRTGTGELFF; CDR3 DNA: TGTGCCAGCAGCGGGGCCGACAGGACGGGGACCGGGGAGCTGTTTTTT
clone size: -; D gene: TRBD1; V gene: TRBV29-1; J gene: TRBJ2-1; CDR3 protein: CSVWDRVDEQFF; CDR3 DNA: TGCAGCGTATGGGACAGGGTAGATGAGCAGTTCTTC
clone size: -; D gene: TRBD2; V gene: TRBV12-5; J gene: TRBJ2-5; CDR3 protein: CASGASGGQTQYF; CDR3 DNA: TGTGCTAGTGGCGCCTCGGGGGGGCAGACCCAGTACTTC
clone size: -; D gene: TRBD2; V gene: TRBV9; J gene: TRBJ2-1; CDR3 protein: CASSSPAGGINEQFF; CDR3 DNA: TGTGCCAGCAGCTCTCCAGCGGGGGGTATTAATGAGCAGTTCTTC
clone size: -; D gene: TRBD1; V gene: TRBV20-1; J gene: TRBJ1-2; CDR3 protein: CSARMDREDYGYTF; CDR3 DNA: TGCAGTGCTAGGATGGACAGGGAAGACTATGGCTACACCTTC
clone size: once; D gene: TRBD1; V gene: TRBV20-1; J gene: TRBJ2-5; CDR3 protein: CSARIGQASETQYF; CDR3 DNA: TGCAGTGCTAGAATAGGACAGGCCTCGGAGACCCAGTACTTC
clone size: -; D gene: TRBD2; V gene: TRBV9; J gene: TRBJ2-1; CDR3 protein: CASSGRLAEGPHNEQFF; CDR3 DNA: TGTGCCAGCAGCGGCCGACTAGCGGAGGGGCCTCACAATGAGCAGTTCTTC
clone size: -; D gene: -; V gene: TRBV4-2; J gene: TRBJ2-1; CDR3 protein: CASSQGRDNEQFF; CDR3 DNA: TGTGCCAGCAGCCAAGGAAGGGACAATGAGCAGTTCTTC
clone size: few; D gene: -; V gene: TRBV4-1; J gene: TRBJ1-5; CDR3 protein: CASSPRQTDQPQHF; CDR3 DNA: TGCGCCAGCAGCCCTAGACAGACAGATCAGCCCCAGCATTTT
clone size: -; D gene: -; V gene: TRBV6-2/TRBV6-3; J gene: TRBJ2-2; CDR3 protein: CASSPHGGELFF; CDR3 DNA: TGTGCCAGCAGTCCGCATGGGGGGGAGCTGTTTTTT
clone size: -; D gene: -; V gene: TRBV9; J gene: TRBJ1-1; CDR3 protein: CASSSGSMNTEAFF; CDR3 DNA: TGTGCCAGCAGTTCAGGTAGCATGAACACTGAAGCTTTCTTT
clone size: -; D gene: TRBD2; V gene: TRBV12-3/TRBV12-4; J gene: TRBJ2-3; CDR3 protein: CASSSGTSGYTDTQYF; CDR3 DNA: TGTGCCAGCAGTTCCGGGACTAGCGGCTACACAGATACGCAGTATTTT
clone size: -; D gene: -; V gene: TRBV2; J gene: TRBJ2-7; CDR3 protein: CASSEEASALPDEQYF; CDR3 DNA: TGTGCCAGCAGTGAAGAAGCGTCGGCCCTACCCGACGAGCAGTACTTC
clone size: -; D gene: -; V gene: TRBV7-9; J gene: TRBJ2-1; CDR3 protein: CASSLGGGRRNNEQFF; CDR3 DNA: TGTGCCAGCAGCTTGGGAGGGGGTAGGCGAAACAATGAGCAGTTCTTC
clone size: -; D gene: -; V gene: TRBV5-1; J gene: TRBJ2-2; CDR3 protein: CASSLIAETGELFF; CDR3 DNA: TGCGCCAGCAGCTTGATAGCCGAAACCGGGGAGCTGTTTTTT
clone size: -; D gene: -; V gene: TRBV27; J gene: TRBJ2-7; CDR3 protein: CASSFRGDNEQYF; CDR3 DNA: TGTGCCAGCAGCTTTCGGGGGGACAACGAGCAGTACTTC
clone size: -; D gene: -; V gene: TRBV27; J gene: TRBJ1-2; CDR3 protein: CASSSGGQNYGYTF; CDR3 DNA: TGTGCCAGCAGTAGTGGGGGGCAGAACTATGGCTACACCTTC
clone size: -; D gene: -; V gene: TRBV20-1; J gene: TRBJ1-5; CDR3 protein: CSAAERFLTANQPQHF; CDR3 DNA: TGCAGTGCTGCCGAACGGTTTCTGACAGCGAATCAGCCCCAGCATTTT
clone size: -; D gene: TRBD1; V gene: TRBV10-3; J gene: TRBJ2-7; CDR3 protein: CAISAEGQASYEQYF; CDR3 DNA: TGTGCCATCAGTGCCGAGGGACAGGCCTCCTACGAGCAGTACTTC
clone size: -; D gene: -; V gene: TRBV11-2; J gene: TRBJ2-5; CDR3 protein: CASSLDPPETQYF; CDR3 DNA: TGTGCCAGCAGCTTAGATCCGCCAGAGACCCAGTACTTC
clone size: -; D gene: -; V gene: TRBV7-6; J gene: TRBJ2-1; CDR3 protein: CASSLLVSEDYEQFF; CDR3 DNA: TGTGCCAGCAGCTTACTGGTATCTGAGGACTATGAGCAGTTCTTC
clone size: -; D gene: -; V gene: TRBV20-1; J gene: TRBJ2-6; CDR3 protein: CSARVSRSSGANVLTF; CDR3 DNA: TGCAGTGCTAGAGTCTCTCGAAGCTCTGGGGCCAACGTCCTGACTTTC
clone size: -; D gene: -; V gene: TRBV4-1; J gene: TRBJ1-1; CDR3 protein: CASSLGGQGNTEAFF; CDR3 DNA: TGCGCCAGCAGCCTTGGGGGGCAGGGGAACACTGAAGCTTTCTTT
clone size: -; D gene: -; V gene: TRBV27; J gene: TRBJ2-7; CDR3 protein: CASSDGTLAYEQYF; CDR3 DNA: TGTGCCAGCAGTGATGGGACACTAGCCTACGAGCAGTACTTC
clone size: -; D gene: -; V gene: TRBV27; J gene: TRBJ1-6; CDR3 protein: CASSLSVSWSPLHF; CDR3 DNA: TGTGCCAGCAGTTTATCGGTATCTTGGTCACCCCTCCACTTT